This TCR beta chain is from a study of blood T cell repertoires in COVID-19 (TCRdb year 2020). General notes on the study: The collaborator samples originated in the United States, Italy and Spain and spanned the acute and convalescent phases of COVID-19. The prospective study material was composed of cDNA or gDNA derived from T cells, B-cell-depleted T cells, or PBMCs. Deeply sampled blood TCRbeta repertoires from subjects exposed to, actively infected with, or recovered from COVID-19 were included in the dataset. The repertoires were released in a freely available public database intended as a resource for research on the immune response to SARS-CoV-2. Samples were obtained from the ongoing ImmuneRACE study (first 160 participants) and from over a thousand subjects provided by 6 global collaborators. Nearly every sample came with metadata listing a de-identified subject ID, COVID-19 status, age in years and sex. Where available, HLA class I and class II types were taken from metadata supplied by the sample provider and were not determined by assay-based typing. What the work shows at the level of the full study, not this receptor alone: How much clinical and demographic metadata was included differed by source and by participant, and the metadata was provided uncurated.

Of note for this clone: The specificity of this receptor is unknown. The input lacks base qualities; no much larger clone sits a single base away.

Each collaborating institution followed its own protocols to collect whole blood in K2EDTA tubes. For TCRbeta analysis, collaborator samples were shipped as frozen whole blood, as isolated PBMCs, or as DNA extracted from either sample type. At the junction V is shortened by 2 bases and J by 4 bases; bases outside the gene matches: 6. From the cysteine up to the phenylalanine, the CDR3 has a length of 16 residues. Just the 48-base CDR3 DNA is kept, in frame starting at base 1. The immunoSEQ Assay, a bias-controlled multiplex PCR, was used to amplify TCRbeta CDR3 regions from genomic DNA. For the original study's pipeline: Nucleated cell counts per sample were estimated from amplification of reference gene primers within the assay. To quantify the absolute abundance of each unique TCRbeta CDR3 rearrangement, sequence reads were collapsed and filtered. Productive Simpson clonality was computed per sample as the square root of Simpson's diversity index over productive rearrangements. This immuneACCESS table, as held by TCRdb, lists in-frame sequences with V and J called but not all clones. Of the missing ones, under half trace to an unresolved V gene in checked studies; the others have no known cause. The DNA was the basis for D and trimming; V, J and clone size are from that table. The sample table records 150,000 to 200,000 clones; about 91% of these occur just once. In total, the top ten clones hold 1.6% of the sample.

The specimen sequenced was peripheral blood. This TCR came from a woman aged 45-65 years with acute or convalescent COVID-19. The rearrangement combines TRBV23-1 with TRBJ1-1; 11 nucleotides in the junction match TRBD1. TRBV23-1 is given ORF status, its function remaining uncertain. At the DNA level, the sequence is TGCGCCAGCAGTCAAACGTGGGACAGGGGGGCCACTGAAGCTTTCTTT. This sequence encodes CASSQTWDRGATEAFF.